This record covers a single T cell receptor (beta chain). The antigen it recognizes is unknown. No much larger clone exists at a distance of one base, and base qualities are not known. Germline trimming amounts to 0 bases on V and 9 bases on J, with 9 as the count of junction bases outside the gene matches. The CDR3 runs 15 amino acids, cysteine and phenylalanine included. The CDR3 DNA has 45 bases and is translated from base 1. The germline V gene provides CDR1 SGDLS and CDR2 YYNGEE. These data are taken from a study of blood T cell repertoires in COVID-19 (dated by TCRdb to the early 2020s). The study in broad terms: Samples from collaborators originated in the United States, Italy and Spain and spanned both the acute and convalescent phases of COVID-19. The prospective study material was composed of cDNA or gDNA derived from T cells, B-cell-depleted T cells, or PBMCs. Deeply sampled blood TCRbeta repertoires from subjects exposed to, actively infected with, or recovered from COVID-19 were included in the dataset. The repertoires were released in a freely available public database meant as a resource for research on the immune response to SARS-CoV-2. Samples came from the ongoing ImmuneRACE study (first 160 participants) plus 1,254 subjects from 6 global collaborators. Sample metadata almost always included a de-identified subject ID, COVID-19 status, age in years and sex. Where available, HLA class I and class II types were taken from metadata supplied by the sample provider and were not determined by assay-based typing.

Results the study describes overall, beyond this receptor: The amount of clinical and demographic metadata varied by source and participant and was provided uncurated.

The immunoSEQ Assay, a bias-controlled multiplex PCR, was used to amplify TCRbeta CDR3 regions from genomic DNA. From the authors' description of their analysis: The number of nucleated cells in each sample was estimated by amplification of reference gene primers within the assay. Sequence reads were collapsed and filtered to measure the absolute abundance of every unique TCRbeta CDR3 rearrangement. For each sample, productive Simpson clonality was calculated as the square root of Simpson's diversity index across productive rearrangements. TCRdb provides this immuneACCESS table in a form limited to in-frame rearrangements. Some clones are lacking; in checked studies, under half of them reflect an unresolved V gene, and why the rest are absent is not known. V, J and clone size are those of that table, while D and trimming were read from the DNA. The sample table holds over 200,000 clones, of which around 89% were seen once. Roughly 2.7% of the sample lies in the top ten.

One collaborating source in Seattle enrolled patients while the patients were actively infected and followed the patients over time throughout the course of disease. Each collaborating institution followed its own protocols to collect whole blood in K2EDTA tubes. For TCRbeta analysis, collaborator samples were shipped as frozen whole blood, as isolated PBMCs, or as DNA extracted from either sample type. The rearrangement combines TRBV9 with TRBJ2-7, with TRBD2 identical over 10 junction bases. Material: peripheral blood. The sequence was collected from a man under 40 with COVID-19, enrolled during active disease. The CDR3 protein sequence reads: CASSVVGTSEGLQYF. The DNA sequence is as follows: TGTGCCAGCAGCGTAGTGGGGACTAGCGAGGGATTGCAGTACTTC.